These 15 T cell receptor beta chains were sequenced from one sample in a study of blood T cell repertoires in COVID-19. Profiled with immunoSEQ multiplex PCR; TCRdb holds only in-frame clones, not every one. The sample yields nearly 40,000 clones, about 88% seen once. The sequenced sample consisted of peripheral blood. The receptors were sampled from a man aged 45-60 years in a cohort sampled during active COVID-19.

The rearrangement uses TRBV4-1 and TRBJ1-1; 9 positions match TRBD1. The CDR3 is 12 amino acids. Germline assignment: CDR1 MGHRA and CDR2 YSYEKL. V was pared by 4 bases and J by 8 bases, with 2 bases of the junction left unmatched. The CDR3, as DNA: TGCGCCAGCAGCCTACAGGGGGCGGAAGCTTTCTTT. Protein product: CASSLQGAEAFF.

Concerning this clone itself: Sequence at one end of the junction differs from germline and may be a read error. This chain links TRBV7-7 with TRBJ2-5; TRBD2 agrees at 9 bases. CDR1 is SSHAT, CDR2 FNYEAQ, per germline (reference sequence). This CDR3 comprises 18 residues. The CDR3 loop is CASSEGAGGPLGGETQYF. For the CDR3, the DNA is TGTGCTAGCAGCGAAGGTGCGGGAGGGCCTTTGGGGGGAGAGACCCAGTACTTC.

The V call is TRBV11-3, the J call TRBJ1-1; D remains ambiguous. The CDR3 is 13 residues long. In germline, CDR1 is SGHNT, CDR2 YENEEA. V was pared by 2 bases and J by 3 bases, with 7 bases between. As DNA, the CDR3 is TGTGCCAGCAGCTTATATAAATACACTGAAGCTTTCTTT. Protein sequence: CASSLYKYTEAFF. Drawing the rest from reference TRBV11-3 and TRBJ1-1, the complete variable domain is EAGVVQSPRYKIIEKKQPVAFWCNPISGHNTLYWYLQNLGQGPELLIRYENEEAVDDSQLPKDRFSAERLKGVDSTLKIQPAELGDSAVYLCASSLYKYTEAFFGQGTRLTVV.

V and J are TRBV4-3 and TRBJ2-7, with D possibly being TRBD1 (6 bases). Trimming cost V 1 base and J 1 base, with 8 bases left between them. Per the germline V gene, CDR1 is LGHNA and CDR2 is YSLEER. The CDR3 consists of 14 residues. CDR3 protein: CASSQGRGSYEQYF. The CDR3 DNA reads as TGCGCCAGCAGCCAAGGCAGGGGTTCCTACGAGCAGTACTTC.

The chain combines TRBV7-8 with TRBJ1-4; 8 bases match TRBD1. Unmatched junction bases numbered 5, after V lost 1 base and J lost 7 bases. CDR1 and CDR2 from the germline V gene are SGHVS and FQNEAQ. There are 15 residues in the CDR3. For the CDR3, the DNA is TGTGCCAGCAGCTTAGACCCAGGGGGCGTTGAAAAACTGTTTTTT. Its translation is CASSLDPGGVEKLFF.

The rearrangement joins TRBV19 to TRBJ1-4; D possibly corresponds to TRBD1 (5 bases). From germline, CDR1 is LNHDA and CDR2 SQIVND (reference sequence). The ends were cut back, 5 bases at V and 0 bases at J, with 10 bases in the middle. This CDR3 contains 15 residues. CDR3 in DNA: TGTGCCAGTAGTCGCTCAGGGACAACTAATGAAAAACTGTTTTTT. Translating it yields CASSRSGTTNEKLFF. Complete variable domain (other parts from reference TRBV19 and TRBJ1-4): DGGITQSPKYLFRKEGQNVTLSCEQNLNHDAMYWYRQDPGQGLRLIYYSQIVNDFQKGDIAEGYSVSREKKESFPLTVTSAQKNPTAFYLCASSRSGTTNEKLFFGSGTQLSVL.

The chain is built from TRBV30 and TRBJ1-5; 8 nucleotides agree with TRBD1. Trimming took 4 bases from V and 3 from J; bases not matched to a gene: 2. Germline values: CDR1 GTSNPN, CDR2 SVGIG (reference sequence). The CDR3 covers 13 residues. The CDR3 sequence: CAWKDRDNQPQHF. The CDR3 nucleotides read TGTGCCTGGAAGGACAGGGACAATCAGCCCCAGCATTTT.

The chain joins TRBV21-1 to TRBJ2-2; the D call in the table, TRBD2, was not verified against the DNA. TRBV21-1 is noted as a pseudogene. CDR3 size: 23 residues. CDR3 nucleotide sequence: TGTGCCAGCAGCAAAATCGACCCCCGCGCTAGCGGGAACATACCACGAGACACCGGGGAGCTGTTTTTT. Protein product: CASSKIDPRASGNIPRDTGELFF.

This sequence joins TRBV6-5 and TRBJ2-3; no firm D call. Germline values: CDR1 MNHEY, CDR2 SVGAGI. Between the trimmed V and J ends, which lost 0 bases and 10 bases, there was a span of 11 bases. The CDR3 totals 13 residues. The CDR3, as DNA: TGTGCCAGCAGTTACTCGCTGTCAGTGTCGCAGTATTTT. Translating gives CASSYSLSVSQYF.

The V gene is TRBV12-3 or TRBV12-4, the J gene TRBJ1-3; D might be TRBD1 (5 bases). The CDR3 extends over 13 amino acids. V lost 10 bases to trimming and J lost 0 bases, with 10 bases between them. The CDR3, as DNA: TGTGCCACCACAGGCTACTCTGGAAACACCATATATTTT. It yields the protein CATTGYSGNTIYF.

The chain has TRBV18 and TRBJ1-2, with 7 positions matching TRBD1. The germline V gene encodes CDR1 KGHSH and CDR2 LQKENI. Germline trimming cut 2 bases from V and 3 bases from J; bases unmatched to any gene: 3. The CDR3 loop spans 14 amino acids. The CDR3 DNA follows: TGTGCCAGCTCACCAGAGGGGGCAGACTATGGCTACACCTTC. Amino acids: CASSPEGADYGYTF.

The rearrangement uses TRBV7-8 and TRBJ1-2; D perhaps matches TRBD1 (5 bases). Per germline, CDR1 SGHVS and CDR2 FQNEAQ. V lost 4 bases and J lost 3, with 15 bases in between. The CDR3 is made up of 15 amino acids. The CDR3 sequence: CASSSPDSHHYGYTF. Here the CDR3 DNA reads TGTGCCAGCAGCTCACCAGACAGCCACCACTATGGCTACACCTTC.

The V call is TRBV29-1, the J call TRBJ1-2, with D possibly TRBD1 on 6 matching bases. The CDR3 contains 13 residues. V lost 2 bases to trimming and J lost 3 bases, with 10 bases between them. Germline V gene data show CDR1 as SQVTM and CDR2 as ANQGSEA. The CDR3 loop reads CSVERSGDYGYTF. The CDR3 nucleotides read TGCAGCGTTGAAAGGTCAGGGGACTATGGCTACACCTTC. Complete variable domain (other parts from reference TRBV29-1 and TRBJ1-2): SAVISQKPSRDICQRGTSLTIQCQVDSQVTMMFWYRQQPGQSLTLIATANQGSEATYESGFVIDKFPISRPNLTFSTLTVSNMSPEDSSIYLCSVERSGDYGYTFGSGTRLTVV.

The V gene is TRBV9, the J gene TRBJ2-5, with a weak D call TRBD2 (6 bases). Deletions cut 2 bases from V and 5 bases from J, with 13 bases between. Germline V CDR1 and CDR2: SGDLS, YYNGEE. The CDR3 contains 14 residues. The CDR3 sequence is CASSVGGGRETQYF. The DNA of the CDR3 is TGTGCCAGCAGCGTGGGAGGAGGCAGGGAGACCCAGTACTTC.

This clone appeared once. The chain carries TRBV7-6 and TRBJ1-6; 8 bases match TRBD1. The CDR3 runs to 16 residues. The germline CDR1 and CDR2 sequences are SGHVS and FNYEAQ. The ends lost 0 bases at V and 10 bases at J; junction bases unmatched: 8. CDR3 loop: CASSLAAQGAASPLHF. In DNA, the CDR3 is TGTGCCAGCAGCTTAGCGGCCCAGGGGGCGGCATCACCCCTCCACTTT.